Sequencing of this T cell receptor beta chain was carried out in a study of neurological immune-mediated disorders. Germline V gives CDR1 SGHTA, CDR2 FQGNSA. V was trimmed by 5 bases and J by 6 bases, leaving 13 bases between them. The CDR3 contains 14 residues. Time point described: longitudinal time-point 3. This clonotype was counted many times. TCRdb reanalysed the 5' RACE reads using MiXCR and keeps one entry per CDR3 protein. Of roughly 100,000 distinct CDR3 sequences in the sample, 10% to 13% were seen once. This TCR derives from a female donor with HTLV-1-associated myelopathy (HAM/TSP). The sequencing sample was made of PBMCs. The gene calls are TRBV7-2 and TRBJ1-4; maybe TRBD1 (5 bases). The CDR3 DNA is TGTGCCAGCAGCCCCTCGGGGCAAGATGAAAAACTGTTTTTT. It codes for CASSPSGQDEKLFF. The full variable domain, rest sourced from reference TRBV7-2 and TRBJ1-4, is GAGVSQSPSNKVTEKGKDVELRCDPISGHTALYWYRQSLGQGLEFLIYFQGNSAPDKSGLPSDRFSAERTGGSVSTLTIQRTQQEDSAVYLCASSPSGQDEKLFFGSGTQLSVL.